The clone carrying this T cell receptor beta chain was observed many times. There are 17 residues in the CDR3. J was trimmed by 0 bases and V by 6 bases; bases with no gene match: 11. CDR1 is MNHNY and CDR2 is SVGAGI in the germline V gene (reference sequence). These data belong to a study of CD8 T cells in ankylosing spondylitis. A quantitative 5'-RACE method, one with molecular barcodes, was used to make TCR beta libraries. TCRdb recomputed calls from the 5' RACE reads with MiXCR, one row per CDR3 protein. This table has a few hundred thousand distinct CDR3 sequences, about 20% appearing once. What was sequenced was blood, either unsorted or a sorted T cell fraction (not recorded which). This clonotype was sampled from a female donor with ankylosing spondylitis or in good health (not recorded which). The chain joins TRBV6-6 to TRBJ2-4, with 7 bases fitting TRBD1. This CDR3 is CASSNRDSHRAKNIQYF. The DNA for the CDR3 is TGTGCCAGCAGCAACCGGGACAGTCATAGAGCCAAAAACATTCAGTACTTC.